The 30 T cell receptor beta chains below come from one sample, sequenced in a study of a mutant IDH1 vaccine in newly diagnosed glioma. The time point here: week 5, during vaccination. What each vaccine dose contained was 300 ug of mutant IDH1 20-mer peptide, accompanied by topical imiquimod. Here immunoSEQ multiplex PCR was the method, and the copy in TCRdb shows in-frame clones only, minus some. Of 45,000 to 60,000 clones listed, about three quarters were seen once; the top ten hold roughly 5%. The antigens these receptors bind are not known. The specimen was PBMCs, collected from a glioma patient whose treatment included an IDH1 peptide vaccine. The source of these receptors is a man in his forties or fifties with glioma.

The chain has TRBV6-5 and TRBJ1-2; TRBD1 is a possible D gene (5 bases). CDR3 length: 15 residues. V was pared by 0 bases and J by 8 bases, with 16 bases between. Germline loops: CDR1 MNHEY, CDR2 SVGAGI. As DNA, the CDR3 is TGTGCCAGCAGTTACTCGGAGGGGTCCGCGCGGGGCTACACCTTC. Its protein is CASSYSEGSARGYTF.

The chain is built from TRBV30 and TRBJ2-2; no reliable D call. This CDR3 spans 13 amino acids. V dropped 6 bases and J dropped 4 bases, with 12 bases sitting between them. Germline CDR1 and CDR2: GTSNPN and SVGIG (reference sequence). DNA of the CDR3: TGTGCCTGTGACCCCGGGCCCACCGGGGAGCTGTTTTTT. This translates into CACDPGPTGELFF.

This clone was recorded once. The gene calls are TRBV12-5 and TRBJ2-1, with TRBD2 as a possible D gene (6 bases). This CDR3 region has 14 residues. Between the trimmed V and J ends, which lost 7 bases and 0 bases, there was a span of 10 bases. Looked up from germline, CDR1 is LGHNT and CDR2 is FRNRAP. CDR3 DNA sequence: TGTGCTAGTGCCGGGGACTCCTCCTACAATGAGCAGTTCTTC. Its translation is CASAGDSSYNEQFF.

The V call is TRBV5-1, the J call TRBJ2-1; D tentatively reads TRBD1 or TRBD2 (5 bases each). The CDR3 has 15 amino acids. V was pared by 4 bases and J by 0 bases, with 11 bases between. CDR1 SGHRS and CDR2 YFSETQ come from the germline V gene. The CDR3 spells CASSPGASSYNEQFF. CDR3 nucleotides: TGCGCCAGCAGCCCCGGGGCTAGCTCCTACAATGAGCAGTTCTTC.

This clone was recorded once. The genes are TRBV27 and TRBJ1-2; D is undetermined. CDR1 and CDR2 (germline): MNHEY, SMNVEV (reference sequence). The CDR3 spans 13 residues. Trimming stripped 6 bases from V and 0 bases from J, with 8 bases between. CDR3: CASSPEANYGYTF. The CDR3 DNA sequence: TGTGCCAGCAGCCCCGAGGCTAACTATGGCTACACCTTC.

CDR3 bases: TGTGCCAGTAGTATAGAGACACGGGTGGGCACTGAAGCTTTCTTT. Encoded protein: CASSIETRVGTEAFF. The J gene is TRBJ1-1, the V gene TRBV19, with D unresolved. The CDR3 is 15 residues long. The V end lost 0 bases, the J end lost 4 bases, and 12 bases lay between the germline ends. Germline V gene sequence: CDR1 LNHDA, CDR2 SQIVND (reference sequence).

The chain employs TRBV6-5 and TRBJ1-2; perhaps TRBD1 as D (5 bases). In germline, CDR1 is MNHEY, CDR2 SVGAGI. Trimming left V 7 bases short and J 2 bases short, with 8 bases between. The CDR3 has 12 amino acids. In DNA, the CDR3 is TGTGCCAGCACCCGACAGAACTATGGCTACACCTTC. Amino acid sequence: CASTRQNYGYTF.

The gene calls are TRBV29-1 and TRBJ1-5; D is ambiguous. Germline V gene lookup returns CDR1 SQVTM and CDR2 ANQGSEA. There are 12 residues in the CDR3. V lost 7 bases and J lost 2, with 9 bases in between. The CDR3 coding sequence is TGCAGCGCGAGGGAAGGCAATCAGCCCCAGCATTTT. It codes for CSAREGNQPQHF.

The chain couples TRBV30 to TRBJ1-2; no reliable D call. The CDR3 is 13 residues long. Trimming took 3 bases from V and 4 from J, leaving 12 bases between them. Germline values: CDR1 GTSNPN, CDR2 SVGIG (reference sequence). In DNA, the CDR3 is TGTGCCTGGAGCCCCGGCCCCTCCTATGGCTACACCTTC. Translation: CAWSPGPSYGYTF. The whole variable domain, filled in from reference TRBV30 and TRBJ1-2, reads SQTIHQWPATLVQPVGSPLSLECTVEGTSNPNLYWYRQAAGRGLQLLFYSVGIGQISSEVPQNLSASRPQDRQFILSSKKLLLSDSGFYLCAWSPGPSYGYTFGSGTRLTVV.

The CDR3 is CASSKSTGWNGYTF. CDR3 DNA: TGTGCCAGCAGCAAATCGACAGGGTGGAATGGCTACACCTTC. The chain is built from TRBV5-6 and TRBJ1-2; 7 bases match TRBD1. V lost 4 bases and J lost 6; bases outside the gene matches: 9. The CDR3 has 14 residues. The germline CDR1 and CDR2 sequences are SGHDT and YYEEEE.

V gene TRBV2 combines with J gene TRBJ2-7, with a weak D call TRBD1 (6 bases). The V end was cut by 6 bases, the J end by 0 bases, with 15 bases between. Germline CDR1 SNHLY, CDR2 FYNNEI. CDR3 length equals 15 residues. The CDR3 reads CASSPRDTSSYEQYF. DNA for the CDR3: TGTGCCAGCAGCCCCCGGGACACTAGCTCCTACGAGCAGTACTTC. Complete variable domain (other parts from reference TRBV2 and TRBJ2-7): EPEVTQTPSHQVTQMGQEVILRCVPISNHLYFYWYRQILGQKVEFLVSFYNNEISEKSEIFDDQFSVERPDGSNFTLKIRSTKLEDSAMYFCASSPRDTSSYEQYFGPGTRLTVT.

The V and J genes are TRBV7-9 and TRBJ1-1; 7 bases are a match to TRBD1. This CDR3 comprises 14 residues. The V gene end was trimmed by 5 bases and the J gene end by 6 bases; junction bases not matched to a gene: 9. Looked up from germline, CDR1 is SEHNR and CDR2 is FQNEAQ (reference sequence). For the CDR3, the DNA is TGTGCCAGCAGCAAAGCGACAGGGTGGGCTGAAGCTTTCTTT. It encodes CASSKATGWAEAFF.

V usage is TRBV6-6 and J usage is TRBJ1-1; D unresolved. The V end was cut by 2 bases, the J end by 6 bases, with 4 bases between. Germline loops: CDR1 MNHNY, CDR2 SVGAGI (reference sequence). The CDR3 is 11 residues long. The CDR3 nucleotides read TGTGCCAGCAGTTACAGGGCTGAAGCTTTCTTT. It encodes CASSYRAEAFF.

This clone was counted only a few times. As DNA, the CDR3 is TGCGCCAGCAGCCAAGGGACAGCGGGGAACTACGAGCAGTACTTC. Its translation: CASSQGTAGNYEQYF. The V call is TRBV4-3, the J call TRBJ2-7; maybe TRBD2 (7 bases). CDR1 is LGHNA and CDR2 is YSLEER in the germline V gene. CDR3 length: 15 amino acids. Trimming pared 1 base from V and 3 bases from J, leaving 13 bases between.

J is TRBJ1-2 and V is TRBV30; 7 bases line up with TRBD1. The CDR3 is 15 residues long. V was pared by 3 bases and J by 4 bases, with 11 bases of the junction left unmatched. The V gene's germline CDR1 is GTSNPN and CDR2 SVGIG (reference sequence). In nucleotides, the CDR3 is TGTGCCTGGAGCGAACAGGGGAGTGGGATCTATGGCTACACCTTC. The encoded protein is CAWSEQGSGIYGYTF.

The gene calls are TRBV7-2 and TRBJ2-5; no clear D. The CDR3 extends over 11 amino acids. V shed 4 bases and J shed 2 bases, with 2 bases lying between them. Germline-derived CDR1 and CDR2 are SGHTA and FQGNSA. CDR3 residues: CASSSQETQYF. The CDR3 DNA sequence: TGTGCCAGCAGCTCTCAAGAGACCCAGTACTTC.

The chain employs TRBV15 and TRBJ2-5; 10 nucleotides line up with TRBD1. Germline CDR1 is LNHNV and CDR2 is YYDKDF (reference sequence). V lost 1 base, J lost 3 bases, and 8 bases stayed unmatched. The CDR3 is made up of 17 amino acids. Here the CDR3 reads CATSRGGQGDRKETQYF. The DNA for the CDR3 is TGTGCCACCAGCAGAGGTGGACAGGGGGATCGGAAAGAGACCCAGTACTTC.

This clone was observed a handful of times. V usage is TRBV5-1 and J usage is TRBJ1-2; tentatively, D is TRBD1 (6 bases). CDR3 length equals 16 residues. CDR1 is SGHRS and CDR2 is YFSETQ in the germline V gene. Trimming pared 0 bases from V and 4 bases from J, leaving 16 bases between. The CDR3 DNA follows: TGCGCCAGCAGCTTGGCCAAAATGACAGGCCCCTATGGCTACACCTTC. Translated, it gives CASSLAKMTGPYGYTF.

The rearrangement uses TRBV18 and TRBJ2-5; D gene ambiguous. V lost 4 bases and J 4 bases, leaving 10 bases between the germline ends. This CDR3 is 13 amino acids long. The germline V gene encodes CDR1 KGHSH and CDR2 LQKENI. CDR3 protein: CASSLTKGETQYF. DNA of the CDR3: TGTGCCAGCTCACTGACGAAAGGAGAGACCCAGTACTTC.

The gene calls are TRBV5-5 and TRBJ2-7, with D possibly TRBD2 on 5 matching bases. The germline V and J ends were trimmed by 1 base and 2 bases, with 16 bases remaining between them. The CDR3 length is 16 residues. Germline CDR1 is SGHKS and CDR2 is YYEKEE (reference sequence). This chain's CDR3 is CASSLSWSSPAYEQYF. Here the CDR3 DNA reads TGTGCCAGCAGCTTGAGTTGGTCTAGCCCCGCCTACGAGCAGTACTTC. The whole variable domain, remainder taken from reference TRBV5-5 and TRBJ2-7, is DAGVTQSPTHLIKTRGQQVTLRCSPISGHKSVSWYQQVLGQGPQFIFQYYEKEERGRGNFPDRFSARQFPNYSSELNVNALLLGDSALYLCASSLSWSSPAYEQYFGPGTRLTVT.

V gene TRBV29-1 combines with J gene TRBJ1-1; 7 bases agree with TRBD1. The V gene's germline CDR1 is SQVTM and CDR2 ANQGSEA. V gave up 0 bases and J gave up 2 bases; unmatched junction bases: 3. The CDR3 has 14 amino acids. The CDR3 nucleotides are TGCAGCGTTGAAGAAGGGGGCACCAACACTGAAGCTTTCTTT. This sequence encodes CSVEEGGTNTEAFF.

This clone was detected many times. In the same sample, other DNA sequences code for this CDR3. The V and J genes are TRBV2 and TRBJ2-5; 12 positions agree with TRBD1. Germline values: CDR1 SNHLY, CDR2 FYNNEI. This CDR3 spans 15 amino acids. V dropped 6 bases and J dropped 4; count of bases not matched to a gene: 6. In DNA, the CDR3 is TGTGCCAGCAGGGGGACAGGGGGCAGCGGAGAGACCCAGTACTTC. Translated: CASRGTGGSGETQYF.

The V and J genes are TRBV5-1 and TRBJ1-1; D not certain. Germline V CDR1 and CDR2: SGHRS, YFSETQ. This CDR3 spans 12 amino acids. V was cut by 3 bases and J by 3 bases, with 6 bases left in between. The CDR3 sequence is CASSSLDTEAFF. In DNA, the CDR3 is TGCGCCAGCAGCTCCCTTGACACTGAAGCTTTCTTT.

CDR3 loop: CASRGGGGNQPQHF. The CDR3 nucleotides read TGTGCCAGTAGGGGAGGGGGCGGCAATCAGCCCCAGCATTTT. The J gene is TRBJ1-5, the V gene TRBV19, with TRBD1 identical over 7 bases. This CDR3 contains 14 residues. Germline V gene sequence: CDR1 LNHDA, CDR2 SQIVND (reference sequence). After removal of 6 bases from V and 2 bases from J, the junction contained 4 bases not matched to a gene.

The chain recombines TRBV30 with TRBJ2-1; TRBD2 aligns across 8 bases. The CDR3 has 15 amino acids. Germline CDR1 is GTSNPN and CDR2 is SVGIG (reference sequence). With 8 bases clipped from V and 2 bases from J, the junction kept 11 bases outside the gene matches. The CDR3 spells CAGAKAGATYNEQFF. The CDR3, as DNA: TGTGCCGGGGCTAAAGCGGGGGCCACCTACAATGAGCAGTTCTTC.

J is TRBJ2-5 and V is TRBV9; either TRBD1 or TRBD2 may supply D (7 bases each). The CDR3 runs to 16 residues. Germline CDR1 and CDR2: SGDLS and YYNGEE. The V and J ends lost 4 bases and 3 bases respectively, with 19 bases between them. The CDR3 nucleotides are TGTGCCAGCAGCCAGAGGAACAGGGGAGGGGAAGAGACCCAGTACTTC. Translated, it gives CASSQRNRGGEETQYF.

The chain links TRBV5-1 to TRBJ2-3; TRBD2 is a possible D gene (5 bases). V lost 0 bases and J 2 bases, leaving 10 bases between the germline ends. The CDR3 runs 15 residues. Germline values: CDR1 SGHRS, CDR2 YFSETQ. In DNA form, the CDR3 reads TGCGCCAGCAGCTTGGAAGGGAGAACCACAGATACGCAGTATTTT. This gives the protein CASSLEGRTTDTQYF.

This chain connects TRBV18 to TRBJ2-1, with TRBD1 matching over 9 bases. Trimming at V came to 6 bases and at J to 4 bases, leaving 10 bases not matched to a gene. CDR1 and CDR2 from the germline V gene are KGHSH and LQKENI. This CDR3 region has 16 residues. CDR3 protein: CASSPGGQGAYNEQFF. Here the CDR3 DNA reads TGTGCCAGCTCGCCGGGGGGACAGGGTGCGTACAATGAGCAGTTCTTC.

The sample holds one count of this clone. The CDR3 region is CASSMGQGNTEAFF. The CDR3 nucleotides are TGTGCCAGTAGTATGGGACAGGGGAACACTGAAGCTTTCTTT. The rearrangement links TRBV19 to TRBJ1-1, with 9 bases fitting TRBD1. The CDR3 loop spans 14 amino acids. V lost 3 bases, J lost 1 base, and 0 bases stayed unmatched. Germline V gene lookup returns CDR1 LNHDA and CDR2 SQIVND (reference sequence).

The gene calls are TRBV7-8 and TRBJ2-7; 10 positions match TRBD1. Trimming took 5 bases from V and 6 from J; bases not matched to a gene: 7. The germline V gene has CDR1 SGHVS and CDR2 FQNEAQ. The length of the CDR3 is 14 residues. DNA for the CDR3: TGTGCCAGCAGCCAGTCCGGGACAGGGGTCGAGCAGTACTTC. This translates into CASSQSGTGVEQYF.